This passage covers 6 T cell receptor beta chains from one sample sequenced in a study of blood T cell repertoires in COVID-19. Assay: immunoSEQ multiplex PCR; the TCRdb copy retains only in-frame clones and omits some. The data hold more than 80,000 clones, with 70% to 80% observed a single time. The sequenced sample consisted of peripheral blood. These receptors originate from a man older than 75 with COVID-19, enrolled during active disease.

J is TRBJ2-3 and V is TRBV9; D not certain. The V gene's germline CDR1 is SGDLS and CDR2 YYNGEE. The V and J ends lost 4 bases and 5 bases respectively, with 14 bases between them. The CDR3 spans 14 residues. This CDR3 reads CASSLDSFIDTQYF. In nucleotides, the CDR3 is TGTGCCAGCAGCCTCGACTCTTTTATAGATACGCAGTATTTT.

The V gene is TRBV9, the J gene TRBJ1-4; D is unclear. The germline V gene has CDR1 SGDLS and CDR2 YYNGEE. V was trimmed by 4 bases and J by 4 bases, leaving 11 bases between them. This CDR3 comprises 14 residues. This chain's CDR3 is CASSLGGYNEKLFF. The CDR3 coding sequence is TGTGCCAGCAGCCTTGGCGGGTATAATGAAAAACTGTTTTTT. The whole variable domain, filled in from reference TRBV9 and TRBJ1-4, reads DSGVTQTPKHLITATGQRVTLRCSPRSGDLSVYWYQQSLDQGLQFLIQYYNGEERAKGNILERFSAQQFPDLHSELNLSSLELGDSALYFCASSLGGYNEKLFFGSGTQLSVL.

The chain joins TRBV4-3 to TRBJ2-5; 14 bases are a match to TRBD2. The V and J ends lost 4 bases and 3 bases, in that order; junction bases with no gene match: 1. This CDR3 region has 15 residues. Germline V gene sequence: CDR1 LGHNA, CDR2 YSLEER. This chain's CDR3 is CASSLGLAGEETQYF. The CDR3 DNA reads as TGCGCCAGCAGCCTGGGACTAGCGGGAGAAGAGACCCAGTACTTC.

V gene TRBV6-1 combines with J gene TRBJ2-3; D is uncertain. This CDR3 spans 14 amino acids. The V gene's germline CDR1 is MNHNS and CDR2 SASEGT. V was clipped by 5 bases and J by 3 bases, with 12 bases between them. DNA for the CDR3: TGTGCCAGCAGTCAGCGATTCCTTACAGATACGCAGTATTTT. Its protein product is CASSQRFLTDTQYF.

The J gene is TRBJ2-1, the V gene TRBV28, with 7 bases aligning to TRBD2. This CDR3 has 14 amino acids. J lost 12 bases, V lost 4 bases, and 12 bases had no gene match. The germline V gene encodes CDR1 MDHEN and CDR2 SYDVKM. The CDR3 sequence: CASSSPRGRATQFF. The CDR3 DNA follows: TGTGCCAGCAGTTCCCCTCGAGGGAGGGCTACGCAGTTCTTC.

The genes are TRBV5-1 and TRBJ2-3; 9 bases match TRBD2. Germline V CDR1 and CDR2: SGHRS, YFSETQ. The trim removed 0 bases at V and 2 bases at J, leaving 4 bases unmatched. The CDR3 totals 16 residues. CDR3 sequence (DNA): TGCGCCAGCAGCTTGGTTCTAGCGGGAAACACAGATACGCAGTATTTT. Protein sequence: CASSLVLAGNTDTQYF.